Each of the 6 T cell receptor beta chains below was sequenced from the same sample in a study of a mutant IDH1 vaccine in newly diagnosed glioma. TCRdb's table, derived via immunoSEQ multiplex PCR, lists solely in-frame clones and lacks some. Of tens of thousands of clones in the sample, approximately 80% are singletons; the top ten hold 1.5% to 2%. Indicated time point: baseline, week 1 (first vaccination visit). The treatment is: pre-vaccination baseline after standard-of-care therapy. Sample: PBMCs, taken from a glioma patient treated with radiotherapy, temozolomide or both. Source of these receptors: a woman in her thirties or forties with glioma.

CDR3 bases: TGTGCCAGCAGCTTAGGGGGAGGGTACTATGGCTACACCTTC. Translation gives CASSLGGGYYGYTF. The rearrangement joins TRBV7-2 to TRBJ1-2; D gene ambiguous. The CDR3 has 14 amino acids. V lost 1 base and J 3 bases, leaving 9 bases between the germline ends. Per germline, CDR1 SGHTA and CDR2 FQGNSA. The full variable domain, completed using reference TRBV7-2 and TRBJ1-2, is GAGVSQSPSNKVTEKGKDVELRCDPISGHTALYWYRQSLGQGLEFLIYFQGNSAPDKSGLPSDRFSAERTGGSVSTLTIQRTQQEDSAVYLCASSLGGGYYGYTFGSGTRLTVV.

The gene calls are TRBV2 and TRBJ2-1, with D perhaps TRBD2 (6 bases). Trimming took 1 base from V and 12 from J, leaving 13 bases between them. This CDR3 contains 13 residues. CDR1 is SNHLY and CDR2 is FYNNEI in the germline V gene. The CDR3 reads CASSEGGAGGQFF. CDR3 bases: TGTGCCAGCAGTGAAGGGGGAGCCGGGGGGCAGTTCTTC.

The chain carries TRBV4-3 and TRBJ1-4; no clear D gene. The V gene's germline CDR1 is LGHNA and CDR2 YSLEER. Trimming removed 1 base from V and 3 bases from J, with 6 bases in between. This CDR3 is built from 14 residues. CDR3 in DNA: TGCGCCAGCAGCCAAGTTGTTTCTAATGAAAAACTGTTTTTT. Translating gives CASSQVVSNEKLFF.

The V call is TRBV7-9, the J call TRBJ2-7; no firm D call. Trimming removed 5 bases from V and 5 bases from J, with 10 bases in between. CDR3 length equals 12 residues. Germline-derived CDR1 and CDR2 are SEHNR and FQNEAQ (reference sequence). This chain's CDR3 is CASSLGWNEQYF. DNA for the CDR3: TGTGCCAGCAGCCTGGGTTGGAACGAGCAGTACTTC.

This chain joins TRBV11-1 and TRBJ1-2; unclear D gene. Germline CDR1 is SGHAT and CDR2 is FQDESV (reference sequence). V gave up 4 bases and J gave up 4 bases, with 13 bases separating them. The CDR3 is 14 residues long. CDR3 protein: CASSSPGEIYGYTF. CDR3 coding DNA: TGTGCCAGCAGCTCGCCCGGGGAGATCTATGGCTACACCTTC.

The chain employs TRBV5-6 and TRBJ2-2; D may be TRBD1 or TRBD2 (5 bases each). Trimming left V 0 bases short and J 5 bases short, with 5 bases between. Germline V gives CDR1 SGHDT, CDR2 YYEEEE. CDR3 length: 13 amino acids. CDR3: CASSLGGTGELFF. DNA for the CDR3: TGTGCCAGCAGCTTGGGGGGGACCGGGGAGCTGTTTTTT.